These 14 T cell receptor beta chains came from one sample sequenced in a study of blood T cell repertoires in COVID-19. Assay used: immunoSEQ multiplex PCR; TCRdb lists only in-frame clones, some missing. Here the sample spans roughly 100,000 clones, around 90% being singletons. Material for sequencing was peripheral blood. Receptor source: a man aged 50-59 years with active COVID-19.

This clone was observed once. For the CDR3, the DNA is TGTGCCAGCAGTTACCTAGCGGGGTACCAAGAGACCCAGTACTTC. Translated: CASSYLAGYQETQYF. The chain recombines TRBV6-2 or TRBV6-3 with TRBJ2-5; TRBD2 agrees at 9 bases. CDR3 length: 15 residues. The ends lost 2 bases at V and 0 bases at J; junction bases unmatched: 1. Germline values: CDR1 MNHEY, CDR2 SVGEGT.

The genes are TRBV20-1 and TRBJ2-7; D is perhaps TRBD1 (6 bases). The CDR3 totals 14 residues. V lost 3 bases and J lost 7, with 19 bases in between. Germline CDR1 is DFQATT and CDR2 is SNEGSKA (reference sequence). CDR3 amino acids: CSASLAGASEEQYF. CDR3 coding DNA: TGCAGTGCTAGTTTGGCAGGGGCGTCGGAGGAGCAGTACTTC.

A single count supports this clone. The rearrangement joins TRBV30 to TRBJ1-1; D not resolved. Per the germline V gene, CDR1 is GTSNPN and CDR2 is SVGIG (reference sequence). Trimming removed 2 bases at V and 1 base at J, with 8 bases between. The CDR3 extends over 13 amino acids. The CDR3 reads CAWSPNSNTEAFF. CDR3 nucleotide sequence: TGTGCCTGGAGTCCGAACTCGAACACTGAAGCTTTCTTT. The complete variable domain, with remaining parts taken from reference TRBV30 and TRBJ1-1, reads SQTIHQWPATLVQPVGSPLSLECTVEGTSNPNLYWYRQAAGRGLQLLFYSVGIGQISSEVPQNLSASRPQDRQFILSSKKLLLSDSGFYLCAWSPNSNTEAFFGQGTRLTVV.

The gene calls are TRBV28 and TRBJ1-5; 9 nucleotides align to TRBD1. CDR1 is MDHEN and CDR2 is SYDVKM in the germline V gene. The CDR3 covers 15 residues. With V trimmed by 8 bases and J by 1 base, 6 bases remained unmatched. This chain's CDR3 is CASWDRVMSNQPQHF. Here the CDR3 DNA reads TGTGCCAGCTGGGACAGGGTAATGAGCAATCAGCCCCAGCATTTT.

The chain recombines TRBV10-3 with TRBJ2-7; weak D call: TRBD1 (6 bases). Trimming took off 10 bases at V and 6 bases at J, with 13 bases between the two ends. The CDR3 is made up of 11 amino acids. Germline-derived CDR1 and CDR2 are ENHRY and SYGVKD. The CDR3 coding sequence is TGTGCCACCGTACAGGGAGCCGAGCAGTACTTC. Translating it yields CATVQGAEQYF.

This CDR3 is CASSHLSGGMADTQYF. Here the CDR3 DNA reads TGTGCCAGCAGCCACCTTAGCGGGGGGATGGCAGATACGCAGTATTTT. This rearrangement joins TRBV3-1 (or the pseudogene TRBV3-2) to TRBJ2-3; 10 bases agree with TRBD2. This CDR3 region has 16 residues. The V segment lost 3 bases and the J segment 4 bases; nucleotides outside the gene matches: 7. Per the germline V gene, CDR1 is LGHDT and CDR2 is YNNKEL (reference sequence).

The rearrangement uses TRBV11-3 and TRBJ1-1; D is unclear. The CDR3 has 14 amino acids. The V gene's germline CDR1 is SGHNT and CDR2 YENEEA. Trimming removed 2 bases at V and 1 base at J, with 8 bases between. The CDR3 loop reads CASSLRSKNTEAFF. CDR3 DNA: TGTGCCAGCAGCTTACGGTCCAAGAACACTGAAGCTTTCTTT.

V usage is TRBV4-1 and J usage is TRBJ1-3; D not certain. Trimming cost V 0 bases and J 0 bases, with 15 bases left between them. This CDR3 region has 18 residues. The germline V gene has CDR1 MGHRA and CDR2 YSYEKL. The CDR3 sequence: CASSQDLAATISGNTIYF. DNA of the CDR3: TGCGCCAGCAGCCAAGATTTAGCCGCTACTATCTCTGGAAACACCATATATTTT.

The CDR3 loop is CASSPQSQLLYGNTIYF. In DNA form, the CDR3 reads TGTGCCAGCTCACCACAGTCTCAACTCCTATATGGAAACACCATATATTTT. The genes are TRBV18 and TRBJ1-3, with no clear D. The CDR3 extends over 17 amino acids. Trimming took 1 base from V and 3 from J, leaving 16 bases between them. Germline CDR1 and CDR2: KGHSH and LQKENI.

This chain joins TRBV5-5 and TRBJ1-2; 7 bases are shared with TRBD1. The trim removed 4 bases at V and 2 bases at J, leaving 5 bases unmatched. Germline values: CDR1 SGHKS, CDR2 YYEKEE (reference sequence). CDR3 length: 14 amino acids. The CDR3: CASSTGQANYGYTF. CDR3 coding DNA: TGTGCCAGCAGCACAGGACAGGCCAACTATGGCTACACCTTC.

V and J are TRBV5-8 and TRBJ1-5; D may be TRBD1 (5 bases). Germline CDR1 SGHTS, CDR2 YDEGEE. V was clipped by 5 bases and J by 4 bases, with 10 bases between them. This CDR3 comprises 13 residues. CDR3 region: CASSLQENQPQHF. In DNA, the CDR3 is TGTGCCAGCAGTTTACAGGAGAATCAGCCCCAGCATTTT.

CDR3 sequence reads: CASSSGASTDTQYF. The CDR3 nucleotides are TGCGCCAGCAGTAGCGGGGCCTCCACAGATACGCAGTATTTT. This chain uses TRBV10-2 with TRBJ2-3; TRBD2 agrees at 7 bases. The length of the CDR3 is 14 residues. V was clipped by 5 bases and J by 2 bases; unmatched bases: 4. CDR1 is WSHSY and CDR2 is SAAADI in the germline V gene.

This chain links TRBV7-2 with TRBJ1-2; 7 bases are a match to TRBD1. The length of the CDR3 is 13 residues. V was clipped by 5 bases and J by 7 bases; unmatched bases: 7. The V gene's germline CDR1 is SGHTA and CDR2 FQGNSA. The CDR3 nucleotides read TGTGCCAGCAGCCCCGACAGGGTGACTGGCTACACCTTC. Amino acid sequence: CASSPDRVTGYTF.

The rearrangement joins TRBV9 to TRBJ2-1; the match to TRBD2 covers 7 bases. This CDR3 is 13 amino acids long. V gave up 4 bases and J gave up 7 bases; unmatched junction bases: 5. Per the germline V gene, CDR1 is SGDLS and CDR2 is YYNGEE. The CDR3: CASSHGGWNEQFF. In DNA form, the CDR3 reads TGTGCCAGCAGCCACGGGGGGTGGAATGAGCAGTTCTTC.